A selection of T cell receptor beta chains follows, all from one sample in a study of cytomegalovirus exposure and HLA in healthy donors. The method was immunoSEQ multiplex PCR; TCRdb's version includes in-frame clones alone and lacks a portion of them. The sample lists around 300,000 clones; 80% to 90% were seen once. The sample taken for sequencing was PBMCs. These TCRs come from a woman between 18 and 29 years old in good health and CMV-seronegative. Both conserved end residues are part of each CDR3. D genes are given only for firm matches. Clone sizes are given selectively: once, few, many, or a class where the clone is expanded.

j_call,d_call,v_call,clone_size,cdr3_aa,cdr3_nt
TRBJ1-2,-,TRBV12-5,-,CASGSPGLRGYTF,TGTGCTAGTGGTTCGCCGGGACTCCGGGGCTACACCTTC
TRBJ2-1,TRBD2,TRBV27,-,CASSNRGSVPNEQFF,TGTGCCAGCAGTAATCGCGGGAGCGTTCCTAATGAGCAGTTCTTC
TRBJ1-6,-,TRBV5-3,-,CARNPSPVILSSPLHF,TGTGCCAGAAACCCTTCCCCGGTTATTCTTAGCTCACCCCTCCACTTT
TRBJ2-7,-,TRBV28,-,CASTGVSSEQYF,TGTGCCAGCACAGGGGTTTCTAGTGAGCAGTACTTC
TRBJ2-7,-,TRBV11-2,-,CASTQPGGGTLYEQYF,TGTGCCAGCACCCAACCCGGGGGTGGGACCCTCTACGAGCAGTACTTC
TRBJ1-5,TRBD1,TRBV19,-,CASNLGQGVKNQPQHF,TGTGCCAGTAATCTGGGACAGGGTGTTAAAAATCAGCCCCAGCATTTT
TRBJ2-1,-,TRBV19,-,CASSIGGSGNEQFF,TGTGCCAGTAGTATAGGGGGCAGCGGGAATGAGCAGTTCTTC
TRBJ2-5,TRBD1,TRBV9,few,CASSVGGQGETQYF,TGTGCCAGCAGCGTAGGCGGACAGGGAGAGACCCAGTACTTC
TRBJ2-7,-,TRBV10-1,few,CASSERGGGYEQYF,TGCGCCAGCAGTGAGAGGGGAGGTGGCTACGAGCAGTACTTC
TRBJ2-2,-,TRBV5-1,-,CASSLRTGSGSGELFF,TGCGCCAGCAGCTTGCGGACTGGGAGTGGTTCCGGGGAGCTGTTTTTT
TRBJ2-7,TRBD2,TRBV29-1,few,CSVSGNYEQYF,TGCAGCGTTAGCGGGAACTACGAGCAGTACTTC
TRBJ1-1,TRBD1,TRBV5-6,-,CASSPSTGVPIEAFF,TGTGCCAGCAGCCCATCGACAGGGGTCCCAATTGAAGCTTTCTTT
TRBJ2-7,-,TRBV2,-,CASKVVLYEQYF,TGTGCCAGCAAAGTAGTTCTATACGAGCAGTACTTC
TRBJ2-5,-,TRBV2,-,CASSVETGGGTQYF,TGTGCCAGCAGCGTCGAGACAGGTGGAGGGACCCAGTACTTC
TRBJ1-5,TRBD1,TRBV5-1,once,CASSAGTGLFQPQHF,TGCGCCAGCAGCGCCGGGACAGGGCTTTTTCAGCCCCAGCATTTT
TRBJ1-5,-,TRBV5-1,-,CASSLSGDSNQPQHF,TGCGCCAGCAGCTTATCAGGGGATAGCAATCAGCCCCAGCATTTT
TRBJ1-2,-,TRBV7-2,-,CASSPGGGGRDYGYTF,TGTGCCAGCAGCCCTGGGGGGGGAGGGCGAGACTATGGCTACACCTTC
TRBJ2-7,TRBD1,TRBV18,-,CASSPGQGEMGYF,TGTGCCAGCTCACCAGGACAGGGTGAAATGGGGTACTTC
TRBJ2-1,-,TRBV7-7,-,CASSLAELHEQFF,TGTGCCAGCAGCTTAGCGGAGCTCCATGAGCAGTTCTTC
TRBJ2-1,TRBD2,TRBV19,-,CASSLAGVSYNEQFF,TGTGCCAGTAGTTTGGCGGGAGTGTCCTACAATGAGCAGTTCTTC
TRBJ2-3,-,TRBV27,-,CASSPPRLLIQRDSGDTQYF,TGTGCCAGCAGTCCCCCCCGGTTGTTGATCCAACGGGACTCCGGGGATACGCAGTATTTT